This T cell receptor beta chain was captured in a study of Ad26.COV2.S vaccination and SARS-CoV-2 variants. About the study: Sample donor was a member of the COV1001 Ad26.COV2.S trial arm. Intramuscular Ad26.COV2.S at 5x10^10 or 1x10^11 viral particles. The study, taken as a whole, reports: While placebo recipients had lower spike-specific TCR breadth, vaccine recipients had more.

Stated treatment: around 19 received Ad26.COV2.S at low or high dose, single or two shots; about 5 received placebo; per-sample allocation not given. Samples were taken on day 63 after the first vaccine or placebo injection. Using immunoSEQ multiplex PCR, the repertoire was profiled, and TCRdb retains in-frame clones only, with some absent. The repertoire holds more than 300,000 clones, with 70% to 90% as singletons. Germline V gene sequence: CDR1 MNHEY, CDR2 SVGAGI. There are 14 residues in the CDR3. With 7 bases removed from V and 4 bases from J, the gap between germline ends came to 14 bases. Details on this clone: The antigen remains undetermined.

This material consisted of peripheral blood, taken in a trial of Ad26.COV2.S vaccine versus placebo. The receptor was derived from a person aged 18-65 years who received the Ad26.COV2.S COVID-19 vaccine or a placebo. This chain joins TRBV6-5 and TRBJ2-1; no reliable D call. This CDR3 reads CASTLFATYNEQFF. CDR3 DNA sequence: TGTGCCAGCACCCTATTCGCCACATACAATGAGCAGTTCTTC.